The source of this T cell receptor (beta chain) is a study of blood T cell repertoires in COVID-19 (dated by TCRdb to the early 2020s). Describing the broader study: Samples covering the acute and convalescent phases of COVID-19 were provided by collaborators in the United States, Italy and Spain. The repertoires were made available in a free public database intended to serve as a resource for research on the immune response to SARS-CoV-2. The material from the prospective study consisted of cDNA or gDNA derived from T cells, B-cell-depleted T cells, or PBMCs. The dataset comprised deeply sampled blood TCRbeta repertoires from subjects exposed to, actively infected with, or recovered from COVID-19. Where HLA class I and class II types were available, the types were taken from metadata supplied by the sample provider, not from assay-based typing. Nearly every sample came with metadata listing a de-identified subject ID, COVID-19 status, age in years and sex. The samples were drawn from the first 160 participants of the ongoing ImmuneRACE study and from more than 1,000 subjects provided by 6 global collaborators. What the research found in general, with its limitations: Clinical and demographic metadata were provided uncurated, with the amount varying by source and participant.

Collaborating institutions collected whole blood in K2EDTA tubes following their own protocols. For TCRbeta analysis, collaborators shipped samples in one of three forms: frozen whole blood, isolated PBMCs, or DNA extracted from either of those sample types. The immunoSEQ Assay, a bias-controlled multiplex PCR, was used to amplify TCRbeta CDR3 regions from genomic DNA. Regarding the original processing steps: Within the assay, amplification of reference gene primers was used to estimate how many nucleated cells each sample contained. To quantify the absolute abundance of each unique TCRbeta CDR3 rearrangement, sequence reads were collapsed and filtered. For each sample, productive Simpson clonality was calculated as the square root of Simpson's diversity index across productive rearrangements. Drawn from immuneACCESS, this table holds only the in-frame rearrangements with V and J called that TCRdb kept. Clones are partly lost; checked studies trace under half to an unresolved V gene and leave the rest unexplained. The DNA was the basis for D and trimming; V, J and clone size are from that table. The table for this sample lists some 140,000 clones; 79% of them were counted only once. The ten largest account for around 4% of the sample.

Of note for this clone: The antigen it recognizes is unknown. Base qualities were left out, and no much larger clone turns up one base away.

The CDR3 holds 12 amino acids from the cysteine to the phenylalanine. Just the 36-base CDR3 DNA is kept, in frame starting at base 1. Germline trimming: 4 bases from V, 11 bases from J; junction bases outside gene matches: 6. From the germline V gene, CDR1 is MGHDK and CDR2 is SYGVNS. This TCR came from a man aged 55 to 70 with acute or convalescent COVID-19. The rearrangement joined TRBV25-1 to TRBJ2-3; 7 central bases correspond to TRBD2. The sequenced sample consisted of peripheral blood. The sequence in DNA is TGTGCCAGCAGTGTAGGCGGGAGTGGGCAGTATTTT. Translated, this is CASSVGGSGQYF. The full variable domain, completed from the reference TRBV25-1 and TRBJ2-3 proteins outside the CDR3, reads EADIYQTPRYLVIGTGKKITLECSQTMGHDKMYWYQQDPGMELHLIHYSYGVNSTEKGDLSSESTVSRIRTEHFPLTLESARPSHTSQYLCASSVGGSGQYFGPGTRLTVL.